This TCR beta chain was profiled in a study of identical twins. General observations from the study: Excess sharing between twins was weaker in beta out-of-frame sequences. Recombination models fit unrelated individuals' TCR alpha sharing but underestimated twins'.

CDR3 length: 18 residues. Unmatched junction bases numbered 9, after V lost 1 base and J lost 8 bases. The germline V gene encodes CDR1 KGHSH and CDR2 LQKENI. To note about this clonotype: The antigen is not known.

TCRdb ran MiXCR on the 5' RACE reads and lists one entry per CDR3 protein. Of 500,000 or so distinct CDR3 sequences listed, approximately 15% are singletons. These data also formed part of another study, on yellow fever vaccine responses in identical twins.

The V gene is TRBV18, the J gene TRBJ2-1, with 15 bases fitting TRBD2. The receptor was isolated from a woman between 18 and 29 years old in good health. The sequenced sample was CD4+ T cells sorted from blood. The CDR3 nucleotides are TGTGCCAGCTCACCACGAGGACTAGCGGGAGGGCCACGGGATGAGCAGTTCTTC. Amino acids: CASSPRGLAGGPRDEQFF. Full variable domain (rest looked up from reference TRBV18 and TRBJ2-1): NAGVMQNPRHLVRRRGQEARLRCSPMKGHSHVYWYRQLPEEGLKFMVYLQKENIIDESGMPKERFSAEFPKEGPSILRIQQVVRGDSAAYFCASSPRGLAGGPRDEQFFGPGTRLTVL.